Presented here are 28 T cell receptor beta chains from one specimen sequenced in a study of cytomegalovirus exposure and HLA in healthy donors. PCR primers comprised 60 Vbeta and 13 Jbeta primers. Profiling relied on immunoSEQ multiplex PCR, and the TCRdb table lists in-frame clones only, not all of them. The sample contains fewer than 110,000 clones, approximately 73% of which appear only once. Sequenced input: PBMCs. These receptors were taken from a woman younger than 35 in good health and CMV-seropositive.

This clone qualifies as medium-sized. The CDR3 nucleotides are TGTGCCAGTAGTATAACAGTATCCTACGAGCAGTACTTC. The encoded protein is CASSITVSYEQYF. The genes are TRBV19 and TRBJ2-7; D uncertain. V lost 2 bases to trimming and J lost 1 base, with 6 bases between them. Germline V lookup: CDR1 LNHDA, CDR2 SQIVND (reference sequence). The length of the CDR3 is 13 residues.

This clone was seen more than once but under ten times. The chain has TRBV19 and TRBJ2-7, with D possibly TRBD1 on 6 matching bases. This CDR3 contains 13 residues. Germline CDR1 reads LNHDA; CDR2 reads SQIVND (reference sequence). V was trimmed by 3 bases and J by 8 bases, leaving 14 bases between them. CDR3 sequence reads: CASSIGAGEKQYF. CDR3 nucleotide sequence: TGTGCCAGTAGTATTGGGGCAGGGGAAAAGCAGTACTTC. Filled out from reference TRBV19 and TRBJ2-7, the complete variable domain reads DGGITQSPKYLFRKEGQNVTLSCEQNLNHDAMYWYRQDPGQGLRLIYYSQIVNDFQKGDIAEGYSVSREKKESFPLTVTSAQKNPTAFYLCASSIGAGEKQYFGPGTRLTVT.

This clone has only a few counts. This chain links TRBV9 with TRBJ2-1, with D tentatively TRBD2 (6 bases). The CDR3 is 15 amino acids. With 0 bases removed from V and 4 bases from J, the gap between germline ends came to 11 bases. The germline CDR1 and CDR2 sequences are SGDLS and YYNGEE. The CDR3 region has the DNA TGTGCCAGCAGCGTAGACGGGGGAGATTACAATGAGCAGTTCTTC. This translates into CASSVDGGDYNEQFF. The full variable domain, its missing parts supplied by reference TRBV9 and TRBJ2-1, is DSGVTQTPKHLITATGQRVTLRCSPRSGDLSVYWYQQSLDQGLQFLIQYYNGEERAKGNILERFSAQQFPDLHSELNLSSLELGDSALYFCASSVDGGDYNEQFFGPGTRLTVL.

The rearrangement joins TRBV2 to TRBJ1-5; the match to TRBD1 covers 8 bases. Germline assignment: CDR1 SNHLY and CDR2 FYNNEI. The length of the CDR3 is 15 residues. Germline trimming cut 6 bases from V and 4 bases from J; bases unmatched to any gene: 8. CDR3 sequence: CASSLRQGKNQPQHF. DNA for the CDR3: TGTGCCAGCAGCCTACGACAGGGGAAGAATCAGCCCCAGCATTTT.

This chain joins TRBV7-9 and TRBJ2-3, with a weak D call TRBD1 (6 bases). CDR1 is SEHNR and CDR2 is FQNEAQ in the germline V gene (reference sequence). This CDR3 has 15 amino acids. With 3 bases removed from V and 4 bases from J, the gap between germline ends came to 14 bases. As DNA, the CDR3 is TGTGCCAGCAGCTTCAACAGGGATTTCGCAGATACGCAGTATTTT. Amino acid sequence: CASSFNRDFADTQYF.

This clone was recorded only once. The chain uses TRBV6-5 and TRBJ1-6; TRBD1 aligns across 7 bases. This CDR3 region has 14 residues. After removal of 5 bases from V and 8 bases from J, the junction contained 6 bases not matched to a gene. Per germline, CDR1 MNHEY and CDR2 SVGAGI. As DNA, the CDR3 is TGTGCCAGCAGTGGACAGGCGCTAGATTCACCCCTCCACTTT. Its translation is CASSGQALDSPLHF.

The chain links TRBV5-4 to TRBJ2-5; 15 bases are shared with TRBD2. The V gene's germline CDR1 is SGHNT and CDR2 YYREEE (reference sequence). Trimming took 0 bases from V and 4 from J; bases not matched to a gene: 7. This CDR3 spans 18 amino acids. DNA for the CDR3: TGTGCCAGCAGCTTGGATGGACTAGCGGGAGGGCCTGGAGAGACCCAGTACTTC. It encodes CASSLDGLAGGPGETQYF.

This chain links TRBV5-6 with TRBJ1-3, with D hard to call. The germline V gene has CDR1 SGHDT and CDR2 YYEEEE. CDR3 length: 16 residues. Trimming left V 2 bases short and J 0 bases short, with 12 bases between. CDR3 nucleotides: TGTGCCAGCAGCTTAGATGGATGGGCCTCTGGAAACACCATATATTTT. Translation: CASSLDGWASGNTIYF.

This clone was counted between two and nine times. V gene TRBV7-9 combines with J gene TRBJ2-7; D not resolved. V was shortened by 5 bases and J by 6 bases, with 8 bases between the two germline ends. The CDR3 spans 11 residues. Germline V gives CDR1 SEHNR, CDR2 FQNEAQ (reference sequence). As DNA, the CDR3 is TGTGCCAGCAGCGTAACGGGCGAGCAGTACTTC. This translates into CASSVTGEQYF.

The V call is TRBV7-2, the J call TRBJ1-5; 9 bases line up with TRBD1. This CDR3 comprises 17 residues. The V gene end was trimmed by 2 bases and the J gene end by 1 base; junction bases not matched to a gene: 6. The germline CDR1 and CDR2 sequences are SGHTA and FQGNSA. CDR3 region: CASSLKETGGSNQPQHF. CDR3 coding DNA: TGTGCCAGCAGCTTAAAGGAGACAGGGGGGAGCAATCAGCCCCAGCATTTT.

CDR3 in DNA: TGCAGTGTAGGGGCAGAGACCCAGTACTTC. Its protein is CSVGAETQYF. The chain uses TRBV20-1 and TRBJ2-5; perhaps TRBD1 as D (5 bases). Germline V CDR1 and CDR2: DFQATT, SNEGSKA (reference sequence). The CDR3 length is 10 residues. Trimming pared 7 bases from V and 4 bases from J, leaving 7 bases between.

The chain employs TRBV5-1 and TRBJ2-2; possible D gene TRBD1, 6 bases. V was trimmed by 4 bases and J by 5 bases, leaving 15 bases between them. This CDR3 contains 15 residues. Germline CDR1 and CDR2: SGHRS and YFSETQ. In DNA, the CDR3 is TGCGCCAGCAGCCGGGACACCGAGGGAACCGGGGAGCTGTTTTTT. Amino acids: CASSRDTEGTGELFF.

The V gene is TRBV6-5, the J gene TRBJ2-1; the match to TRBD1 covers 7 bases. V gave up 3 bases and J gave up 4 bases; unmatched junction bases: 9. This CDR3 has 16 amino acids. Germline assignment: CDR1 MNHEY and CDR2 SVGAGI. CDR3 coding DNA: TGTGCCAGCAGTTATTCGGCCAGGGGGTTTTACAATGAGCAGTTCTTC. Translation gives CASSYSARGFYNEQFF.

This clone was seen a single time. J is TRBJ2-1 and V is TRBV18, with D possibly TRBD1 on 6 matching bases. The CDR3 spans 16 residues. Trimming stripped 5 bases from V and 4 bases from J, with 18 bases between. The germline V gene encodes CDR1 KGHSH and CDR2 LQKENI. CDR3 nucleotide sequence: TGTGCCAGCTCAAGAGAAACAGGGTGGGTTTACAATGAGCAGTTCTTC. Translating gives CASSRETGWVYNEQFF.

This clone is a singleton in its sample. The chain joins TRBV7-2 to TRBJ2-7; 12 nucleotides align to TRBD1. V was pared by 5 bases and J by 5 bases, with 10 bases of the junction left unmatched. CDR3 length: 16 amino acids. Germline CDR1 and CDR2: SGHTA and FQGNSA. CDR3 coding DNA: TGTGCCAGCAGCCGCCTCCCGGGACAGGGGGCAAACGAGCAGTACTTC. Protein: CASSRLPGQGANEQYF. The full variable domain, rest sourced from reference TRBV7-2 and TRBJ2-7, is GAGVSQSPSNKVTEKGKDVELRCDPISGHTALYWYRQSLGQGLEFLIYFQGNSAPDKSGLPSDRFSAERTGGSVSTLTIQRTQQEDSAVYLCASSRLPGQGANEQYFGPGTRLTVT.

CDR3 DNA: TGTGCCAGCAGCGTGGATTCGGGAGGTCGGGAGACCCAGTACTTC. This gives the protein CASSVDSGGRETQYF. The rearrangement links TRBV9 to TRBJ2-5; 7 bases fit TRBD2. This CDR3 has 15 residues. J lost 5 bases, V lost 2 bases, and 9 bases had no gene match. Germline-derived CDR1 and CDR2 are SGDLS and YYNGEE.

The chain couples TRBV7-8 to TRBJ2-1, with D perhaps matching TRBD2 (5 bases). This CDR3 contains 17 residues. Trimming removed 4 bases at V and 0 bases at J, with 16 bases between. Looked up from germline, CDR1 is SGHVS and CDR2 is FQNEAQ. CDR3 region: CASSSSSGSPSYNEQFF. The CDR3 nucleotides read TGTGCCAGCAGCTCTTCGAGCGGCTCCCCCTCCTACAATGAGCAGTTCTTC.

V gene TRBV10-2 combines with J gene TRBJ2-1, with D possibly matching TRBD2 (5 bases). The CDR3 spans 11 residues. Trimming stripped 2 bases from V and 9 bases from J, with 5 bases between. Germline V CDR1 and CDR2: WSHSY, SAAADI. For the CDR3, the DNA is TGCGCCAGCAGTGAGGGGAGTGAGCAGTTCTTC. Translated: CASSEGSEQFF.

V usage is TRBV5-6 and J usage is TRBJ1-1; D remains ambiguous. The germline CDR1 and CDR2 sequences are SGHDT and YYEEEE. V was cut by 0 bases and J by 3 bases, with 12 bases left in between. CDR3 length: 15 amino acids. The CDR3 reads CASSLETSRDTEAFF. As DNA, the CDR3 is TGTGCCAGCAGCTTGGAGACCTCGCGGGACACTGAAGCTTTCTTT.

A few counts support this clone. This chain uses TRBV6-5 with TRBJ1-4; 9 nucleotides match TRBD1. J was trimmed by 6 bases and V by 6 bases; bases with no gene match: 5. CDR3 length equals 14 residues. Germline V gene lookup returns CDR1 MNHEY and CDR2 SVGAGI. The CDR3 DNA follows: TGTGCCAGCAGCTGGGGACAGGGAGATGAAAAACTGTTTTTT. It translates to CASSWGQGDEKLFF.

V is TRBV19 and J is TRBJ1-2; 7 bases line up with TRBD1. The germline gives CDR1 LNHDA, CDR2 SQIVND (reference sequence). The CDR3 sequence is 14 residues long. V lost 5 bases to trimming and J lost 3 bases; unmatched junction nucleotides: 6. The CDR3 sequence: CASSLFRGDYGYTF. CDR3 nucleotide sequence: TGTGCCAGTAGTCTATTCAGGGGGGACTATGGCTACACCTTC. Drawing the rest from reference TRBV19 and TRBJ1-2, the complete variable domain is DGGITQSPKYLFRKEGQNVTLSCEQNLNHDAMYWYRQDPGQGLRLIYYSQIVNDFQKGDIAEGYSVSREKKESFPLTVTSAQKNPTAFYLCASSLFRGDYGYTFGSGTRLTVV.

J is TRBJ2-7 and V is TRBV28; 7 bases align to TRBD2. V lost 5 bases, J lost 4 bases, and 8 bases stayed unmatched. The CDR3 runs 14 residues. Germline V CDR1 and CDR2: MDHEN, SYDVKM. CDR3 amino acids: CASSPPSGQYEQYF. The CDR3 coding sequence is TGTGCCAGCAGTCCCCCTAGCGGCCAGTACGAGCAGTACTTC. The entire variable domain, with the rest obtained from reference TRBV28 and TRBJ2-7, is as follows: DVKVTQSSRYLVKRTGEKVFLECVQDMDHENMFWYRQDPGLGLRLIYFSYDVKMKEKGDIPEGYSVSREKKERFSLILESASTNQTSMYLCASSPPSGQYEQYFGPGTRLTVT.

The V and J genes are TRBV10-1 and TRBJ1-6, with D possibly TRBD1 on 6 matching bases. Looked up from germline, CDR1 is WNHNN and CDR2 is SYGVQD (reference sequence). This CDR3 is 15 amino acids long. Trimming took off 0 bases at V and 6 bases at J, with 9 bases between the two ends. This CDR3 reads CASSESGAGNSPLHF. CDR3 sequence (DNA): TGCGCCAGCAGTGAGTCGGGGGCTGGTAATTCACCCCTCCACTTT.

The DNA of the CDR3 is TGCGCCAGCAGCCTCTTACTTACCGGGACTAGCGAGGACAATGAGCAGTTCTTC. It encodes CASSLLLTGTSEDNEQFF. This sequence joins TRBV4-1 and TRBJ2-1, with 10 bases fitting TRBD2. Germline-derived CDR1 and CDR2 are MGHRA and YSYEKL. The CDR3 contains 18 residues. V was clipped by 4 bases and J by 5 bases; unmatched bases: 14.

V is TRBV6-5 and J is TRBJ2-3, with 7 nucleotides matching TRBD1. The CDR3 consists of 14 residues. The germline CDR1 and CDR2 sequences are MNHEY and SVGAGI. The V gene end was trimmed by 6 bases and the J gene end by 0 bases; junction bases not matched to a gene: 3. CDR3 sequence reads: CASRQGSSTDTQYF. The CDR3 DNA is TGTGCCAGCAGACAGGGGTCTAGCACAGATACGCAGTATTTT.

In this sample, this clone turned up a few times. The chain uses TRBV10-1 and TRBJ2-5, with D perhaps matching TRBD2 (7 bases). Trimming shortened V by 5 bases and J by 5 bases, and 15 bases separated the two germline ends. CDR3 length: 14 amino acids. Germline V gives CDR1 WNHNN, CDR2 SYGVQD (reference sequence). The CDR3 nucleotides read TGCGCCAGCAGTTCCCGGGGGGCCGGGGAGACCCAGTACTTC. It specifies CASSSRGAGETQYF.

This chain links TRBV19 with TRBJ2-5, with D possibly TRBD2 on 5 matching bases. CDR3 size: 11 residues. V was clipped by 4 bases and J by 5 bases, with 5 bases between them. The germline gives CDR1 LNHDA, CDR2 SQIVND (reference sequence). The CDR3 DNA reads TGTGCCAGTAGTAGGGAGGAGACCCAGTACTTC. Its protein product is CASSREETQYF.

CDR3 in DNA: TGTGCCAGCAGTTTCACAGGGTCCTATGGCTACACCTTC. Its protein product is CASSFTGSYGYTF. The J gene is TRBJ1-2, the V gene TRBV27; tentative D call: TRBD1 (6 bases). Germline V gives CDR1 MNHEY, CDR2 SMNVEV (reference sequence). The CDR3 contains 13 residues. V was trimmed by 3 bases and J by 4 bases, leaving 9 bases between them.